These 14 T cell receptor beta chains share one sample of origin, sequenced in a study of blood T cell repertoires in COVID-19. The protocol was immunoSEQ multiplex PCR, while the TCRdb copy is restricted to in-frame clones and leaves out a portion. The sample includes about 250,000 clones, approximately 79% of them seen just once. Sequenced: peripheral blood. Source of these receptors: a middle-aged woman with active or convalescent COVID-19.

The chain combines TRBV18 with TRBJ2-3; 10 bases are a match to TRBD2. The V segment lost 1 base and the J segment 5 bases; nucleotides outside the gene matches: 6. CDR1 and CDR2 from the germline V gene are KGHSH and LQKENI. The CDR3 is 16 amino acids. The DNA of the CDR3 is TGTGCCAGCTCACCACGGCTAGCGGGGGATAAAGATACGCAGTATTTT. Translated, it gives CASSPRLAGDKDTQYF.

The rearrangement joins TRBV7-8 to TRBJ2-3; TRBD1 might be the D (6 bases). The CDR3 loop spans 14 amino acids. V lost 2 bases and J lost 10, with 16 bases in between. Germline values: CDR1 SGHVS, CDR2 FQNEAQ. The DNA of the CDR3 is TGTGCCAGCAGCTTATCTTACAGGGATAAGGCGCAGTATTTT. Amino acids: CASSLSYRDKAQYF.

The table lists this clone with a few counts. The chain recombines TRBV15 with TRBJ1-5; D gene unclear. Trimming cost V 1 base and J 0 bases, with 16 bases left between them. Per germline, CDR1 LNHNV and CDR2 YYDKDF (reference sequence). The CDR3 is 18 amino acids. CDR3 DNA sequence: TGTGCCACCAGCAGAGCCTCAGGCAGCGGCTATAGCAATCAGCCCCAGCATTTT. Translated, it gives CATSRASGSGYSNQPQHF.

This chain joins TRBV28 and TRBJ1-5, with 8 nucleotides matching TRBD1. This CDR3 is built from 15 residues. The V gene's germline CDR1 is MDHEN and CDR2 SYDVKM. The V segment lost 5 bases and the J segment 2 bases; nucleotides outside the gene matches: 5. CDR3 residues: CASSRQGLGNQPQHF. For the CDR3, the DNA is TGTGCCAGCAGTCGACAGGGGTTGGGCAATCAGCCCCAGCATTTT.

V gene TRBV13 combines with J gene TRBJ2-2; D is perhaps TRBD1 (6 bases). There are 14 residues in the CDR3. V was cut by 5 bases and J by 6 bases, with 13 bases left in between. The germline CDR1 and CDR2 sequences are PRHDT and FYEKMQ (reference sequence). The CDR3 sequence: CASSRDRIAGELFF. CDR3 DNA: TGTGCCAGCAGCCGCGACAGGATCGCCGGGGAGCTGTTTTTT.

The rearrangement joins TRBV3-1 (or the pseudogene TRBV3-2) to TRBJ2-1, with D possibly TRBD2 on 5 matching bases. V lost 3 bases, J lost 4 bases, and 13 bases lay in between. This CDR3 comprises 15 residues. Germline CDR1 is LGHDT and CDR2 is YNNKEL (reference sequence). CDR3 sequence reads: CASSQARGFYNEQFF. DNA of the CDR3: TGTGCCAGCAGCCAGGCTCGGGGTTTTTACAATGAGCAGTTCTTC.

This clone was counted between two and nine times. The chain combines TRBV7-2 with TRBJ1-4; 9 nucleotides line up with TRBD1. The ends lost 2 bases at V and 6 bases at J; junction bases unmatched: 10. The CDR3 has 17 residues. Germline lookup yields CDR1 SGHTA and CDR2 FQGNSA. The CDR3 sequence is CASSLRVPGQGYEKLFF. CDR3 DNA sequence: TGTGCCAGCAGCTTAAGAGTCCCGGGACAGGGATATGAAAAACTGTTTTTT.

The gene calls are TRBV9 and TRBJ1-2; 8 bases are shared with TRBD1. From germline, CDR1 is SGDLS and CDR2 YYNGEE. Trimming cost V 0 bases and J 7 bases; bases outside gene matches: 11. This CDR3 region has 16 residues. The CDR3: CASSVGWAGQAFGYTF. In DNA form, the CDR3 reads TGTGCCAGCAGCGTAGGGTGGGCGGGACAGGCCTTTGGCTACACCTTC.

The chain joins TRBV7-6 to TRBJ1-2; D ambiguous. The CDR3 length is 13 residues. Germline-derived CDR1 and CDR2 are SGHVS and FNYEAQ. V dropped 4 bases and J dropped 8 bases, with 14 bases sitting between them. This CDR3 reads CASSSTGSDGYTF. CDR3 nucleotides: TGTGCCAGCAGCTCCACGGGGAGCGACGGCTACACCTTC.

The rearrangement links TRBV29-1 to TRBJ2-2, with 7 bases identical to TRBD2. Looked up from germline, CDR1 is SQVTM and CDR2 is ANQGSEA. The length of the CDR3 is 13 residues. The V segment lost 4 bases and the J segment 5 bases; nucleotides outside the gene matches: 4. The DNA of the CDR3 is TGCAGCGTTGTGCAGGGAGGGACCGGGGAGCTGTTTTTT. Protein sequence: CSVVQGGTGELFF.

The V call is TRBV7-3, the J call TRBJ1-3, with D hard to call. This CDR3 spans 14 amino acids. Germline loops: CDR1 SGHTA, CDR2 FQGTGA. V dropped 2 bases and J dropped 0 bases, with 5 bases sitting between them. The CDR3 DNA sequence: TGTGCCAGCAGCTTAGGAGGCTCTGGAAACACCATATATTTT. Its translation is CASSLGGSGNTIYF.

The chain uses TRBV12-3 or TRBV12-4 and TRBJ1-1; D is unresolved. Trimming removed 6 bases at V and 4 bases at J, with 9 bases between. This CDR3 is 12 amino acids long. The CDR3, as DNA: TGTGCCAGCAGCTTTCCCCCCACTGAAGCTTTCTTT. Translating gives CASSFPPTEAFF.

The chain employs TRBV28 and TRBJ1-1; tentatively, D is TRBD1 (6 bases). There are 14 residues in the CDR3. CDR1 and CDR2 (germline): MDHEN, SYDVKM. Between the trimmed V and J ends, which lost 6 bases and 0 bases, there was a span of 11 bases. The CDR3 sequence is CASRMQGLNTEAFF. The CDR3 DNA follows: TGTGCCAGCAGGATGCAGGGGTTGAACACTGAAGCTTTCTTT.

J is TRBJ2-3 and V is TRBV6-1, with TRBD2 identical over 10 bases. CDR1 and CDR2 (germline): MNHNS, SASEGT. After removal of 3 bases from V and 1 base from J, the junction contained 4 bases not matched to a gene. This CDR3 is built from 16 residues. CDR3 residues: CASSDKAGGGTDTQYF. CDR3 coding DNA: TGTGCCAGCAGTGATAAAGCGGGGGGGGGCACAGATACGCAGTATTTT.